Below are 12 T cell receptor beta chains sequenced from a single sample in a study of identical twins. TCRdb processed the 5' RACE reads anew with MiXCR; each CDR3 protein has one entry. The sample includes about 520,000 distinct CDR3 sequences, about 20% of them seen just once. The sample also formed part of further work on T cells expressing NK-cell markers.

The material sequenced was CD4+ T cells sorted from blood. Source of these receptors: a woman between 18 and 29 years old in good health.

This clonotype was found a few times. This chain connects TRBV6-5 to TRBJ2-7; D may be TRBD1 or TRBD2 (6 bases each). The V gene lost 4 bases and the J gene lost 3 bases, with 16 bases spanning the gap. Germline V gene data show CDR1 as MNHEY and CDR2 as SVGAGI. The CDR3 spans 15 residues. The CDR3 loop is CASSFSGAAYYEQYF. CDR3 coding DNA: TGTGCCAGCAGTTTTTCGGGGGCGGCTTACTACGAGCAGTACTTC.

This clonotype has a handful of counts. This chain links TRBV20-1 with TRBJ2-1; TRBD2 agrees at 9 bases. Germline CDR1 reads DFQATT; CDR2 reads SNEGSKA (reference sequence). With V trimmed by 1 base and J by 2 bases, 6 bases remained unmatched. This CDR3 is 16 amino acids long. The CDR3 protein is CSARGASGVTYNEQFF. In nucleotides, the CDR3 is TGCAGTGCTAGAGGGGCTAGCGGGGTGACCTACAATGAGCAGTTCTTC.

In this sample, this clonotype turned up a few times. The CDR3 is CSTGPRAGVSYNEQFF. CDR3 in DNA: TGCAGTACAGGGCCCCGGGCGGGAGTCTCCTACAATGAGCAGTTCTTC. The chain combines TRBV20-1 with TRBJ2-1; D is perhaps TRBD2 (7 bases). CDR1 is DFQATT and CDR2 is SNEGSKA in the germline V gene (reference sequence). CDR3 length: 16 amino acids. With 8 bases removed from V and 0 bases from J, the gap between germline ends came to 20 bases.

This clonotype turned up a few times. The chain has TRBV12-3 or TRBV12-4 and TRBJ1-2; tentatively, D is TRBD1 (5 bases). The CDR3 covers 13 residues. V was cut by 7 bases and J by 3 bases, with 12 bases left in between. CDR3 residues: CASTLRVDYGYTF. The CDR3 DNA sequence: TGTGCCAGCACCCTCAGGGTAGACTATGGCTACACCTTC.

This CDR3 is CASRSQFNSPLHF. CDR3 nucleotide sequence: TGTGCCAGCAGGAGTCAGTTTAATTCACCCCTCCACTTT. The chain joins TRBV12-3 or TRBV12-4 to TRBJ1-6; D not certain. There are 13 residues in the CDR3. V was clipped by 6 bases and J by 6 bases, with 9 bases between them.

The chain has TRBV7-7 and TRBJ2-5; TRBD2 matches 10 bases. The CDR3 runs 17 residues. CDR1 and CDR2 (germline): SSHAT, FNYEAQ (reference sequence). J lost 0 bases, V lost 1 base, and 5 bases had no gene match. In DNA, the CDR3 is TGTGCCAGCAGCTTAGGCCGACTAGCGGGCCACCAAGAGACCCAGTACTTC. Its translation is CASSLGRLAGHQETQYF.

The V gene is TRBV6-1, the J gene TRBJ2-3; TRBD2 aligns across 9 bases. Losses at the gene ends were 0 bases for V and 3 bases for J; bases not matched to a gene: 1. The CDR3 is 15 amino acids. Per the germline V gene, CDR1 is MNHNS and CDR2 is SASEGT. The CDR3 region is CASSEAAGGTDTQYF. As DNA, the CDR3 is TGTGCCAGCAGTGAAGCAGCGGGGGGAACAGATACGCAGTATTTT.

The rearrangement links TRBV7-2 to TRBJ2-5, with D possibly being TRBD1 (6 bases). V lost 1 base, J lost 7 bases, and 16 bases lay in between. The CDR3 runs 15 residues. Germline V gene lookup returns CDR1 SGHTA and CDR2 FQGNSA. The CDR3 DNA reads TGTGCCAGCAGCTTAGGGGGACACCAAGGAGGGACCCAGTACTTC. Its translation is CASSLGGHQGGTQYF. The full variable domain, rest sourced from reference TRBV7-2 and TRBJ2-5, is GAGVSQSPSNKVTEKGKDVELRCDPISGHTALYWYRQSLGQGLEFLIYFQGNSAPDKSGLPSDRFSAERTGGSVSTLTIQRTQQEDSAVYLCASSLGGHQGGTQYFGPGTRLLVL.

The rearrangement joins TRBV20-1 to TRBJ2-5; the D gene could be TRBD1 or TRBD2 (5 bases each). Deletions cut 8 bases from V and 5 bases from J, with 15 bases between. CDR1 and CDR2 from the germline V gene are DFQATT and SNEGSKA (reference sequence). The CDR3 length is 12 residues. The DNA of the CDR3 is TGCAGTTGGCAGGGAGTAGGGGAGACCCAGTACTTC. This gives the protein CSWQGVGETQYF.

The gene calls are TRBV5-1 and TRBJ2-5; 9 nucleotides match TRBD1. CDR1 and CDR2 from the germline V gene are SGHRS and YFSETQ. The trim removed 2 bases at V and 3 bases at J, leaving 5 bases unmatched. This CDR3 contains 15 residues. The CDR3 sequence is CASSFGRTGEETQYF. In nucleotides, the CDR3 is TGCGCCAGCAGCTTTGGGAGGACAGGGGAAGAGACCCAGTACTTC. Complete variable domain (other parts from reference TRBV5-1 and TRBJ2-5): KAGVTQTPRYLIKTRGQQVTLSCSPISGHRSVSWYQQTPGQGLQFLFEYFSETQRNKGNFPGRFSGRQFSNSRSEMNVSTLELGDSALYLCASSFGRTGEETQYFGPGTRLLVL.

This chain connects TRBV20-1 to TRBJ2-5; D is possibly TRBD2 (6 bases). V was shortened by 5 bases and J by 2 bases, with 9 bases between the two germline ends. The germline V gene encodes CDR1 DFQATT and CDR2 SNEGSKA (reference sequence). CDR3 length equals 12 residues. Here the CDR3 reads CSAGGVQETQYF. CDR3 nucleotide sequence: TGCAGTGCTGGAGGGGTACAAGAGACCCAGTACTTC.

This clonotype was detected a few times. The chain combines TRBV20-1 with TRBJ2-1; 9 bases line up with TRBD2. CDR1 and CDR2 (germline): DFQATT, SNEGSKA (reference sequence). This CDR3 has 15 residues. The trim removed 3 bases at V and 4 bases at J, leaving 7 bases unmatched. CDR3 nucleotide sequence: TGCAGTGCTAGCGTCGGCGGGGGGGGTTACAATGAGCAGTTCTTC. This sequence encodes CSASVGGGGYNEQFF.